The rows below give T cell receptor beta chains drawn from one sample of a study of identical twins. TCRdb re-called the 5' RACE reads with MiXCR, one entry per CDR3 protein. The sample lists about 690,000 distinct CDR3 sequences, roughly 6% occurring once. The sample taken for sequencing was naive T cells sorted from blood. The receptors shown here come from a man aged 18 to 30 in good health. CDR3s include the opening cysteine and the closing phenylalanine or tryptophan. The order of the fields is clone size, V gene, J gene, D gene, CDR3 DNA, CDR3 protein. A D gene is named only where the DNA matches it firmly. Size values are once, few and many counts, or a class for expanded clones, and some rows have none.

clone size: many
V gene: TRBV15
J gene: TRBJ2-7
D gene: -
CDR3 DNA: TGTGCCACCAGCAGAGACACCTCTAGTGCCTATGCTTACGAGCAGTACTTC
CDR3 protein: CATSRDTSSAYAYEQYF

clone size: few
V gene: TRBV5-1
J gene: TRBJ2-1
D gene: -
CDR3 DNA: TGCGCCAGCAGCTTGGGAGGGGTGCATGAGCAGTTCTTC
CDR3 protein: CASSLGGVHEQFF

clone size: many
V gene: TRBV7-6
J gene: TRBJ1-5
D gene: -
CDR3 DNA: TGTGCCAGCAGCCCAGGAGGGGTAACGGGACAGCCCCAGCATTTT
CDR3 protein: CASSPGGVTGQPQHF

clone size: -
V gene: TRBV3-1
J gene: TRBJ2-1
D gene: TRBD1
CDR3 DNA: TGTGCCAGCAGCCAGGAGACAGGGGCGATCGGGCCCTACAATGAGCAGTTCTTC
CDR3 protein: CASSQETGAIGPYNEQFF

clone size: -
V gene: TRBV2
J gene: TRBJ2-4
D gene: -
CDR3 DNA: TGTGCCAGCAGTGAAGCGCAGGGGCTAGCCAAAAACATTCAGTACTTC
CDR3 protein: CASSEAQGLAKNIQYF

clone size: many
V gene: TRBV10-3
J gene: TRBJ1-2
D gene: -
CDR3 DNA: TGTGCCATCAGTGAGGATATCCTCTATGGCTACACCTTC
CDR3 protein: CAISEDILYGYTF

clone size: many
V gene: TRBV6-2/TRBV6-3
J gene: TRBJ2-7
D gene: -
CDR3 DNA: TGTGCCAGCAGTTACCCCACTGACTGGAGCTCCTACGAGCAGTACTTC
CDR3 protein: CASSYPTDWSSYEQYF

clone size: many
V gene: TRBV6-5
J gene: TRBJ2-5
D gene: -
CDR3 DNA: TGTGCCAGCAGGAAAGAGACCCAGTACTTC
CDR3 protein: CASRKETQYF

clone size: few
V gene: TRBV15
J gene: TRBJ2-1
D gene: -
CDR3 DNA: TGTGCCACCAGCAGAGTGGGTCCGTTGAATGAGCAGTTCTTC
CDR3 protein: CATSRVGPLNEQFF

clone size: many
V gene: TRBV5-1
J gene: TRBJ1-1
D gene: -
CDR3 DNA: TGCGCCAGCAGCTTGGTAGGGTTGAACACTGAAGCTTTCTTT
CDR3 protein: CASSLVGLNTEAFF

clone size: many
V gene: TRBV4-1
J gene: TRBJ1-1
D gene: -
CDR3 DNA: TGCGCCAGCAGCCAAGGAGCCACTAGGTTGCGTGTTGAAGCTTTCTTT
CDR3 protein: CASSQGATRLRVEAFF

clone size: many
V gene: TRBV5-1
J gene: TRBJ2-1
D gene: TRBD2
CDR3 DNA: TGCGCCAGCAGCCTGGGACTAGCGGAATACAATGAGCAGTTCTTC
CDR3 protein: CASSLGLAEYNEQFF

clone size: many
V gene: TRBV20-1
J gene: TRBJ2-1
D gene: TRBD1
CDR3 DNA: TGCAGTGCCCGGACAGGGTACGATGAGCAGTTCTTC
CDR3 protein: CSARTGYDEQFF

clone size: -
V gene: TRBV11-3
J gene: TRBJ2-1
D gene: -
CDR3 DNA: TGTGCCAGCAGTTTTAGCTTAGAGCAGTTCTTC
CDR3 protein: CASSFSLEQFF

clone size: few
V gene: TRBV14
J gene: TRBJ2-1
D gene: TRBD1
CDR3 DNA: TGTGCCAGCAGCCAAGCGTTGGGACAGGGTGGTCGGTATGAGCAGTTCTTC
CDR3 protein: CASSQALGQGGRYEQFF

clone size: -
V gene: TRBV18
J gene: TRBJ2-1
D gene: TRBD2
CDR3 DNA: TGTGCCAGCTCCGTCAAATTTAGCGGGAGTGGCAATGAGCAGTTCTTC
CDR3 protein: CASSVKFSGSGNEQFF

clone size: many
V gene: TRBV5-1
J gene: TRBJ2-7
D gene: -
CDR3 DNA: TGCGCCAGCAGCTTACCATCCGGTGCCGAGCAGTACTTC
CDR3 protein: CASSLPSGAEQYF

clone size: many
V gene: TRBV20-1
J gene: TRBJ2-5
D gene: -
CDR3 DNA: TGCAGTCCTGGATCCCCAGGGGCCCAGTACTTC
CDR3 protein: CSPGSPGAQYF

clone size: many
V gene: TRBV27
J gene: TRBJ1-3
D gene: -
CDR3 DNA: TGTGCCAGCAGTCCCAAGGCATTGGCGTGGCTGGACTCTGGAAACACCATATATTTT
CDR3 protein: CASSPKALAWLDSGNTIYF

clone size: -
V gene: TRBV7-8
J gene: TRBJ2-1
D gene: -
CDR3 DNA: TGTGCCAGCAGCTTAGTTATATTCAATGAGCAGTTCTTC
CDR3 protein: CASSLVIFNEQFF

clone size: few
V gene: TRBV20-1
J gene: TRBJ2-4
D gene: TRBD1
CDR3 DNA: TGCAGTGCTTGGACAGGGGCTTCCAAAAACATTCAGTACTTC
CDR3 protein: CSAWTGASKNIQYF

clone size: many
V gene: TRBV4-2
J gene: TRBJ2-1
D gene: TRBD1
CDR3 DNA: TGTGCCAGCAGCCCGGACAGGGGGGCCAATGAGCAGTTCTTC
CDR3 protein: CASSPDRGANEQFF

clone size: few
V gene: TRBV7-2
J gene: TRBJ1-3
D gene: TRBD1
CDR3 DNA: TGTGCCAGCAGCTTCGCGGGGGCAGGGGGCTACTCTGGAAACACCATATATTTT
CDR3 protein: CASSFAGAGGYSGNTIYF

clone size: many
V gene: TRBV12-3/TRBV12-4
J gene: TRBJ2-1
D gene: TRBD2
CDR3 DNA: TGTGCCAGCAGTTGGAGGACTAGCGGGGGCAATGAGCAGTTCTTC
CDR3 protein: CASSWRTSGGNEQFF

clone size: few
V gene: TRBV20-1
J gene: TRBJ2-7
D gene: TRBD1
CDR3 DNA: TGCAGTGCTAGAGTCGGGACAGCCCTAGGGCAGTACTTC
CDR3 protein: CSARVGTALGQYF

clone size: many
V gene: TRBV5-1
J gene: TRBJ1-1
D gene: -
CDR3 DNA: TGCGCCAGCACGGGGGCGAACACTGAAGCTTTCTTT
CDR3 protein: CASTGANTEAFF

clone size: many
V gene: TRBV10-2
J gene: TRBJ2-3
D gene: -
CDR3 DNA: TGCGCCAGCAGTGAACTCTCGGGCCCGGCAGATACGCAGTATTTT
CDR3 protein: CASSELSGPADTQYF

clone size: many
V gene: TRBV20-1
J gene: TRBJ1-3
D gene: TRBD1
CDR3 DNA: TGCAGTGCCGCGACAGGGTACGGAAACACCATATATTTT
CDR3 protein: CSAATGYGNTIYF

clone size: few
V gene: TRBV7-8
J gene: TRBJ1-5
D gene: TRBD1
CDR3 DNA: TGTGCCAGCTCCTCGGTACCGGGACAGGGGTTTCAGCCCCAGCATTTT
CDR3 protein: CASSSVPGQGFQPQHF

clone size: few
V gene: TRBV7-9
J gene: TRBJ2-3
D gene: TRBD1
CDR3 DNA: TGTGCCAGCAGGCCACCGGACAGGGGAGCCACAGATACGCAGTATTTT
CDR3 protein: CASRPPDRGATDTQYF

clone size: -
V gene: TRBV20-1
J gene: TRBJ1-4
D gene: TRBD1
CDR3 DNA: TGCAGTGCTAGCCAGACAGGGGCTAATGAAAAACTGTTTTTT
CDR3 protein: CSASQTGANEKLFF

clone size: -
V gene: TRBV21-1
J gene: TRBJ1-1
D gene: -
CDR3 DNA: TGTGCCGGGTCAGGGAACACTGAAGCTTTCTTT
CDR3 protein: CAGSGNTEAFF

clone size: few
V gene: TRBV27
J gene: TRBJ1-6
D gene: TRBD1
CDR3 DNA: TGTGCCAGCAGTTTATGGCAGGACAGGGAGTCACCCCTCCACTTT
CDR3 protein: CASSLWQDRESPLHF

clone size: few
V gene: TRBV11-1
J gene: TRBJ2-2
D gene: TRBD1
CDR3 DNA: TGTGCCAGCAGCCCGCAGACAGGGGTCGGGGAGCTGTTTTTT
CDR3 protein: CASSPQTGVGELFF

clone size: few
V gene: TRBV7-9
J gene: TRBJ1-1
D gene: -
CDR3 DNA: TGTGCCAGCAGCTTATCAGGGTTGAGCACTGAAGCTTTCTTT
CDR3 protein: CASSLSGLSTEAFF

clone size: few
V gene: TRBV4-2
J gene: TRBJ1-1
D gene: -
CDR3 DNA: TGTGCCAGCAGCCTCGGGGTGGTTGGGCTCAGCACTGAAGCTTTCTTT
CDR3 protein: CASSLGVVGLSTEAFF

clone size: many
V gene: TRBV6-1
J gene: TRBJ2-4
D gene: -
CDR3 DNA: TGTGCCAGCAGCCCCCCCGGGGGCAAAAACATTCAGTACTTC
CDR3 protein: CASSPPGGKNIQYF

clone size: -
V gene: TRBV7-8
J gene: TRBJ2-5
D gene: -
CDR3 DNA: TGTGCCAGCAGCTTATCCGGGGTTCTCCAAGAGACCCAGTACTTC
CDR3 protein: CASSLSGVLQETQYF

clone size: many
V gene: TRBV3-1
J gene: TRBJ2-7
D gene: TRBD2
CDR3 DNA: TGTGCCAGCAGCCCCCGTGGCGGGAGTATCCCCTACGAGCAGTACTTC
CDR3 protein: CASSPRGGSIPYEQYF

clone size: many
V gene: TRBV24-1
J gene: TRBJ2-1
D gene: -
CDR3 DNA: TGTGCCACCAGTGATTTCGGTCGCGGGACATTTGTGGATGAGCAGTTCTTC
CDR3 protein: CATSDFGRGTFVDEQFF

clone size: few
V gene: TRBV29-1
J gene: TRBJ1-2
D gene: -
CDR3 DNA: TGCAGCGTTGACGGGCAGGGGAACTATGGCTACACCTTC
CDR3 protein: CSVDGQGNYGYTF

clone size: -
V gene: TRBV28
J gene: TRBJ2-7
D gene: TRBD2
CDR3 DNA: TGTGCCAGCAGTCTTACCCCGACTAGCGGGAGTATTTGGGTCGAGCAGTACTTC
CDR3 protein: CASSLTPTSGSIWVEQYF

clone size: many
V gene: TRBV9
J gene: TRBJ2-1
D gene: -
CDR3 DNA: TGTGCCAGCAGCGTTTTGAGCCAATCAGGGTCCCCTAACAATGAGCAGTTCTTC
CDR3 protein: CASSVLSQSGSPNNEQFF

clone size: -
V gene: TRBV12-3/TRBV12-4
J gene: TRBJ2-7
D gene: TRBD2
CDR3 DNA: TGTGCCAGCAGCGCGACTAGCGGACCTTACGAGCAGTACTTC
CDR3 protein: CASSATSGPYEQYF

clone size: -
V gene: TRBV7-8
J gene: TRBJ2-3
D gene: -
CDR3 DNA: TGTGCCAGCAGCTTAGTGGGGGGTGTCCAGTATTTT
CDR3 protein: CASSLVGGVQYF

clone size: few
V gene: TRBV5-1
J gene: TRBJ2-1
D gene: TRBD1
CDR3 DNA: TGCGCCAGCAGCTTGACAGGGGGTTTTGCCGATGAGCAGTTCTTC
CDR3 protein: CASSLTGGFADEQFF

clone size: few
V gene: TRBV5-1
J gene: TRBJ2-3
D gene: -
CDR3 DNA: TGCGCCAGCAGCTTGGACAGCGGGAGCACAGATACGCAGTATTTT
CDR3 protein: CASSLDSGSTDTQYF

clone size: few
V gene: TRBV25-1
J gene: TRBJ1-5
D gene: -
CDR3 DNA: TGTGCCAGCAGTGAAACAGGTTACAATCAGCCCCAGCATTTT
CDR3 protein: CASSETGYNQPQHF

clone size: many
V gene: TRBV20-1
J gene: TRBJ1-3
D gene: TRBD1
CDR3 DNA: TGCAGTGCTCATGAGACAGGGAAGGGAAACACCATATATTTT
CDR3 protein: CSAHETGKGNTIYF

clone size: few
V gene: TRBV7-9
J gene: TRBJ2-3
D gene: -
CDR3 DNA: TGTGCCAGCAGCCATAATGCCGGAGATACGCAGTATTTT
CDR3 protein: CASSHNAGDTQYF

clone size: few
V gene: TRBV20-1
J gene: TRBJ2-5
D gene: -
CDR3 DNA: TGCAGTGCTATACTCGGGTTAGCGGAAGAGACCCAGTACTTC
CDR3 protein: CSAILGLAEETQYF

clone size: -
V gene: TRBV6-2/TRBV6-3
J gene: TRBJ1-2
D gene: -
CDR3 DNA: TGTGCCAGCAGTTACTCGAGGCTTAACTATGGCTACACCTTC
CDR3 protein: CASSYSRLNYGYTF